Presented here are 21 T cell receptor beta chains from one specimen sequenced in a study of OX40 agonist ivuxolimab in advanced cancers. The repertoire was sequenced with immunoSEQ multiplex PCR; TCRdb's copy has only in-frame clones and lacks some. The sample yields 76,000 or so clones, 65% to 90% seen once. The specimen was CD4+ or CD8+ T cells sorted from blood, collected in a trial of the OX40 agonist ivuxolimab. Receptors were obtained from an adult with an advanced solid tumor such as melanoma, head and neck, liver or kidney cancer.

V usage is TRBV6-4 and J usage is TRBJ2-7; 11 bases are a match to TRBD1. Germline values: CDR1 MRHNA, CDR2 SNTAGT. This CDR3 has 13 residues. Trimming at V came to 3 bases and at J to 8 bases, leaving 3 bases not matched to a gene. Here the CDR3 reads CASSEGQGEKQYF. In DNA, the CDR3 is TGTGCCAGCAGTGAGGGACAGGGGGAGAAGCAGTACTTC.

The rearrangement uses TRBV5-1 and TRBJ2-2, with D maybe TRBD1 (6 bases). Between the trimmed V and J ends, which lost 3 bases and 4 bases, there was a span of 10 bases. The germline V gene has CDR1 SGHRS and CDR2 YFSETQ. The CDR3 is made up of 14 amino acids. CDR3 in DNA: TGCGCCAGCAGCTCCGGGACAAGCACCGGGGAGCTGTTTTTT. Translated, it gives CASSSGTSTGELFF.

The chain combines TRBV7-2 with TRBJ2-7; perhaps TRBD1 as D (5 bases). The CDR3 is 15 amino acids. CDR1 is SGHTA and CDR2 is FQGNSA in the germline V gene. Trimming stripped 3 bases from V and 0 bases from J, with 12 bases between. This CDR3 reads CASSFQQGSSYEQYF. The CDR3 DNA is TGTGCCAGCAGCTTTCAGCAGGGAAGCTCCTACGAGCAGTACTTC.

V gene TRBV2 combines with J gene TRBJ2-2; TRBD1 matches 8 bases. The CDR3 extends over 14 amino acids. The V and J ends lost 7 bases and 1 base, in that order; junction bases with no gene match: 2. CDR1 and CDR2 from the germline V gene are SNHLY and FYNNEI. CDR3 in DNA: TGTGCCAGCACCGGACAGGGGAACACCGGGGAGCTGTTTTTT. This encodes CASTGQGNTGELFF.

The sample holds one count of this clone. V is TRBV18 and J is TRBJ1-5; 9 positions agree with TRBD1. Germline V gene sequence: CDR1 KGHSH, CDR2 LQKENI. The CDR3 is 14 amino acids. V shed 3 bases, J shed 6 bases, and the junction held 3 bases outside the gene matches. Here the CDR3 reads CASSPDRGIQPQHF. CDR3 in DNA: TGTGCCAGCTCACCGGACAGGGGAATTCAGCCCCAGCATTTT.

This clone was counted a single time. The CDR3 protein is CATSRDLGAGQPQHF. In nucleotides, the CDR3 is TGTGCCACCAGCAGAGATCTGGGGGCCGGGCAGCCCCAGCATTTT. The chain combines TRBV15 with TRBJ1-5, with a possible D match to TRBD1 (6 bases). V was clipped by 0 bases and J by 7 bases, with 13 bases between them. This CDR3 comprises 15 residues. The germline V gene encodes CDR1 LNHNV and CDR2 YYDKDF (reference sequence).

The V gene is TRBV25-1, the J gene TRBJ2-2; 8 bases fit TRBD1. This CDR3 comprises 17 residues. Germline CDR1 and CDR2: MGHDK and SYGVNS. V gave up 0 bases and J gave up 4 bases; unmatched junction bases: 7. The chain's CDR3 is CASSEYVRTGSTGELFF. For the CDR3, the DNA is TGTGCCAGCAGTGAATATGTTCGGACAGGGAGCACCGGGGAGCTGTTTTTT. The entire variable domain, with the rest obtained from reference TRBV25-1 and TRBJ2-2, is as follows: EADIYQTPRYLVIGTGKKITLECSQTMGHDKMYWYQQDPGMELHLIHYSYGVNSTEKGDLSSESTVSRIRTEHFPLTLESARPSHTSQYLCASSEYVRTGSTGELFFGEGSRLTVL.

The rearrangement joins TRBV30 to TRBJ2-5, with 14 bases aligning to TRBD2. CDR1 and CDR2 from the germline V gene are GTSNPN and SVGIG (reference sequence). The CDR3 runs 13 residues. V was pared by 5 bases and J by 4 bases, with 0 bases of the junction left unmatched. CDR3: CAWGTSGGETQYF. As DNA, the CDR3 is TGTGCCTGGGGGACTAGCGGGGGAGAGACCCAGTACTTC.

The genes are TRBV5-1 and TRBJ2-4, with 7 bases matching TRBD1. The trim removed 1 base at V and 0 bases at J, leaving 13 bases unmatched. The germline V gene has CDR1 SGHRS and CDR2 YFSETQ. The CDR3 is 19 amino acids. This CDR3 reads CASSLISGAQGIAKNIQYF. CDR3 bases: TGCGCCAGCAGCTTGATATCCGGGGCACAGGGGATAGCCAAAAACATTCAGTACTTC.

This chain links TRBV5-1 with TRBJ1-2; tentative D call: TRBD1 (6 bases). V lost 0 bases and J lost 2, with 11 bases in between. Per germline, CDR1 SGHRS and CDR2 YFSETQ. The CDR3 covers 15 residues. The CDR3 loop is CASSLAPGVNYGYTF. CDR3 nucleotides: TGCGCCAGCAGCTTGGCCCCAGGGGTCAACTATGGCTACACCTTC.

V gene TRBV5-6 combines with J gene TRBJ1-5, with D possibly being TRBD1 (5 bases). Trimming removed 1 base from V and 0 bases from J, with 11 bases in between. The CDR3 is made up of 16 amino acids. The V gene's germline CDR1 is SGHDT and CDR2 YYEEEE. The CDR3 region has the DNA TGTGCCAGCAGCTTGAGGGGCACCGATAGCAATCAGCCCCAGCATTTT. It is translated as CASSLRGTDSNQPQHF. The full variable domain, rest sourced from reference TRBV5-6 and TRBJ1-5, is DAGVTQSPTHLIKTRGQQVTLRCSPKSGHDTVSWYQQALGQGPQFIFQYYEEEERQRGNFPDRFSGHQFPNYSSELNVNALLLGDSALYLCASSLRGTDSNQPQHFGDGTRLSIL.

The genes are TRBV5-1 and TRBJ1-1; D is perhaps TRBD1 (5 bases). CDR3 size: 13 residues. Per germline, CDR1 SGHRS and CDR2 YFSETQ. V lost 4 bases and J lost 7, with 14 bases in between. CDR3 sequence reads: CASSIGGSSEAFF. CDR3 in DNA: TGCGCCAGCAGCATTGGGGGGAGTAGTGAAGCTTTCTTT.

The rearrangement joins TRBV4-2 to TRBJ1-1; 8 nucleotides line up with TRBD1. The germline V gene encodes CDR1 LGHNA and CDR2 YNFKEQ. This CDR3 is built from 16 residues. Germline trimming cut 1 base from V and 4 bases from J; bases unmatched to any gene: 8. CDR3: CASSQGGQGGGTEAFF. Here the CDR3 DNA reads TGTGCCAGCAGCCAAGGTGGACAGGGTGGGGGCACTGAAGCTTTCTTT.

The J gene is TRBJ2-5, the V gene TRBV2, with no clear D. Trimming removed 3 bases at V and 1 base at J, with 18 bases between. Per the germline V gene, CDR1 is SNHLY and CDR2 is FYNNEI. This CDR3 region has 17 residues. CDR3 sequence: CASSDGEVAGIQETQYF. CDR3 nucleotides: TGTGCCAGCAGTGATGGTGAGGTAGCCGGTATCCAAGAGACCCAGTACTTC.

The CDR3: CASSKQGTYRQPQHF. The DNA for the CDR3 is TGTGCCAGCAGCAAGCAGGGGACCTACCGACAGCCCCAGCATTTT. The chain uses TRBV21-1 and TRBJ1-5; TRBD1 is the table's D call and was not checked against the DNA. TRBV21-1 is given as a pseudogene. The CDR3 spans 15 residues.

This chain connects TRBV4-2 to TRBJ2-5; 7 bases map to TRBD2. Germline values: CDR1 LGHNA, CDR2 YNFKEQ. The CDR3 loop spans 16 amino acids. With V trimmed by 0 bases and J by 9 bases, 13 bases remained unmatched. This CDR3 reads CASSQDPGTWGGAQYF. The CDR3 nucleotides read TGTGCCAGCAGCCAAGACCCCGGGACTTGGGGGGGGGCCCAGTACTTC.

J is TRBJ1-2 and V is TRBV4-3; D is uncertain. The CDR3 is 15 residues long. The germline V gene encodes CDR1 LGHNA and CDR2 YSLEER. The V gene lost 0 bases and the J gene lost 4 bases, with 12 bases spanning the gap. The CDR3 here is CASSQDLTGSYGYTF. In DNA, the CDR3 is TGCGCCAGCAGCCAAGATCTAACTGGCAGCTATGGCTACACCTTC.

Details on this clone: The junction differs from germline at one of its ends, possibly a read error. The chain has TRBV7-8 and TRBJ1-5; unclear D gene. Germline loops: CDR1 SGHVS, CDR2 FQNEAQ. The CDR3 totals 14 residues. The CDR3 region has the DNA TGTGCCAGCAGCTTAGCCTCGGTAGGACGGAGTTTGGATTTT. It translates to CASSLASVGRSLDF.

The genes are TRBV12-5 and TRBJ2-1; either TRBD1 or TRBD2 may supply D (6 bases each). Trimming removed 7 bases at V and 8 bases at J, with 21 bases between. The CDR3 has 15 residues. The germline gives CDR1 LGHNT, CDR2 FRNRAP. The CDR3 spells CASVRGLAGMDEQFF. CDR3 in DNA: TGTGCTAGTGTCCGGGGGCTAGCAGGAATGGATGAGCAGTTCTTC.

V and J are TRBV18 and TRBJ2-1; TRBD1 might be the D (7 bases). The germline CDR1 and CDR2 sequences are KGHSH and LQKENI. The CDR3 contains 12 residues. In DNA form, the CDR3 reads TGTGCAGGAGGGGGCGCCTCCGACGAGCAGTTCTTC. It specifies CAGGGASDEQFF. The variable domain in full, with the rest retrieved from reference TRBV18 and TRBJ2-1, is NAGVMQNPRHLVRRRGQEARLRCSPMKGHSHVYWYRQLPEEGLKFMVYLQKENIIDESGMPKERFSAEFPKEGPSILRIQQVVRGDSAAYFCAGGGASDEQFFGPGTRLTVL.

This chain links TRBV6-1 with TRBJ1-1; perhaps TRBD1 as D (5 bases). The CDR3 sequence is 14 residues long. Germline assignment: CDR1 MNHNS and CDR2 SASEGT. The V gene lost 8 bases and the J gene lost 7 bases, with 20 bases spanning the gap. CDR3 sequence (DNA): TGTGCCAGCGGGGACCAGGGAAATAAGGTTGAAGCTTTCTTT. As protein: CASGDQGNKVEAFF.